The 19 T cell receptor beta chains reported below all come from one sample, sequenced in a study of T cells in localized non-small cell lung cancer. Using immunoSEQ multiplex PCR, the repertoire was profiled, and TCRdb retains in-frame clones only, with some absent. The top ten hold around 4.1% of the sample, which has about 33,000 clones, about nine tenths seen once. The specimen was peripheral blood, collected before any cancer treatment. The origin of the receptors is a man aged 40 to 69 with stage I lung adenocarcinoma.

This clone was detected a few times. The genes are TRBV10-3 and TRBJ1-2; D not certain. V lost 0 bases, J lost 2 bases, and 7 bases lay in between. The CDR3 is 14 amino acids. Germline V gene data show CDR1 as ENHRY and CDR2 as SYGVKD. CDR3 protein: CAISESQRNYGYTF. As DNA, the CDR3 is TGTGCCATCAGTGAGTCGCAGAGGAACTATGGCTACACCTTC.

The chain has TRBV7-7 and TRBJ2-3; D perhaps matches TRBD1 (5 bases). V was shortened by 10 bases and J by 0 bases, with 11 bases between the two germline ends. Per the germline V gene, CDR1 is SSHAT and CDR2 is FNYEAQ (reference sequence). This CDR3 region has 13 residues. The chain's CDR3 is CAIRQLSTDTQYF. CDR3 sequence (DNA): TGTGCCATCCGACAGCTAAGCACAGATACGCAGTATTTT.

The V call is TRBV5-1, the J call TRBJ2-7, with TRBD2 as a possible D gene (5 bases). Germline-derived CDR1 and CDR2 are SGHRS and YFSETQ. Trimming removed 4 bases at V and 3 bases at J, with 14 bases between. CDR3 length: 14 residues. DNA for the CDR3: TGCGCCAGCAGCACGACATCGGGGAGCTACGAGCAGTACTTC. It encodes CASSTTSGSYEQYF.

This clone occurred a few times. The gene calls are TRBV10-3 and TRBJ1-5; D gene unclear. The CDR3 is made up of 14 amino acids. With 8 bases removed from V and 8 bases from J, the gap between germline ends came to 19 bases. The germline V gene encodes CDR1 ENHRY and CDR2 SYGVKD. CDR3 nucleotide sequence: TGTGCCATCGGGCCCGAAGGAGGGTACGAGCCCCAGCATTTT. Protein product: CAIGPEGGYEPQHF.

V is TRBV5-1 and J is TRBJ2-7; TRBD2 is a possible D gene (5 bases). The germline V and J ends were trimmed by 2 bases and 0 bases, with 9 bases remaining between them. This CDR3 comprises 14 residues. The V gene's germline CDR1 is SGHRS and CDR2 YFSETQ. The CDR3 loop is CASSFGGSSYEQYF. In DNA form, the CDR3 reads TGCGCCAGCAGCTTCGGAGGAAGCTCCTACGAGCAGTACTTC.

The J gene is TRBJ2-7, the V gene TRBV4-1, with D unresolved. The V end was cut by 4 bases, the J end by 6 bases, with 16 bases between. CDR1 MGHRA and CDR2 YSYEKL come from the germline V gene. The CDR3 consists of 14 residues. The CDR3 DNA reads as TGCGCCAGCAGCCCCCCAGCCCGGAATTTCGAGCAGTACTTC. As protein: CASSPPARNFEQYF.

This rearrangement joins TRBV7-8 to TRBJ2-7; D might be TRBD1 (6 bases). This CDR3 has 12 amino acids. CDR1 and CDR2 (germline): SGHVS, FQNEAQ. The CDR3 reads CATGTQPYEQYF. As DNA, the CDR3 is TGTGCTACCGGGACACAACCTTACGAGCAGTACTTC.

The chain links TRBV11-3 to TRBJ1-1, with 7 bases aligning to TRBD1. Germline V CDR1 and CDR2: SGHNT, YENEEA. This CDR3 contains 13 residues. V was pared by 1 base and J by 8 bases, with 4 bases of the junction left unmatched. The CDR3 DNA sequence: TGTGCCAGCAGCTTAGGGCGGGACAGAGAAGCTTTCTTT. Translating it yields CASSLGRDREAFF. Looking up the rest from reference TRBV11-3 and TRBJ1-1 gives the full variable domain: EAGVVQSPRYKIIEKKQPVAFWCNPISGHNTLYWYLQNLGQGPELLIRYENEEAVDDSQLPKDRFSAERLKGVDSTLKIQPAELGDSAVYLCASSLGRDREAFFGQGTRLTVV.

This chain links TRBV11-2 with TRBJ1-5; TRBD1 is a possible D gene (5 bases). Between the trimmed V and J ends, which lost 1 base and 5 bases, there was a span of 21 bases. The length of the CDR3 is 18 residues. Germline assignment: CDR1 SGHAT and CDR2 FQNNGV. The CDR3 loop reads CASSLGWIAAGGDQPQHF. In nucleotides, the CDR3 is TGTGCCAGCAGCTTAGGGTGGATTGCGGCCGGGGGGGATCAGCCCCAGCATTTT.

This chain connects TRBV6-1 to TRBJ2-5; D is undetermined. The CDR3 length is 13 residues. CDR1 is MNHNS and CDR2 is SASEGT in the germline V gene. With 3 bases removed from V and 9 bases from J, the gap between germline ends came to 14 bases. In DNA form, the CDR3 reads TGTGCCAGCAGTGAGAAGCCCAGCTTGTCCCAGTACTTC. Encoded protein: CASSEKPSLSQYF.

This sequence joins TRBV10-3 and TRBJ2-2; D gene unclear. There are 14 residues in the CDR3. V lost 2 bases and J lost 5, with 9 bases in between. From germline, CDR1 is ENHRY and CDR2 SYGVKD. The DNA for the CDR3 is TGTGCCATCAGTGAGGTACAGACAACCGGGGAGCTGTTTTTT. This translates into CAISEVQTTGELFF.

The rearrangement joins TRBV14 to TRBJ2-5, with 9 bases aligning to TRBD1. V lost 0 bases to trimming and J lost 5 bases; unmatched junction nucleotides: 4. The V gene's germline CDR1 is SGHDN and CDR2 FVKESK. CDR3 length: 15 amino acids. The CDR3 sequence: CASSQEQGARETQYF. The CDR3 nucleotides are TGTGCCAGCAGCCAAGAACAGGGGGCGAGGGAGACCCAGTACTTC.

The chain uses TRBV9 and TRBJ2-5, with D unresolved. Germline loops: CDR1 SGDLS, CDR2 YYNGEE. This CDR3 spans 11 amino acids. Trimming removed 0 bases from V and 3 bases from J, with 0 bases in between. As DNA, the CDR3 is TGTGCCAGCAGCGTAGAAGAGACCCAGTACTTC. It codes for CASSVEETQYF.

The rearrangement joins TRBV5-1 to TRBJ2-1, with D unresolved. Germline V gene sequence: CDR1 SGHRS, CDR2 YFSETQ. The V gene lost 0 bases and the J gene lost 9 bases, with 13 bases spanning the gap. The CDR3 totals 14 residues. The CDR3 DNA is TGCGCCAGCAGCTTGGGTCTCCAGGCCCGTGAGCAGTTCTTC. Translating it yields CASSLGLQAREQFF.

This chain joins TRBV15 and TRBJ2-4, with D perhaps assigned TRBD1 or TRBD2 (5 bases each). Per germline, CDR1 LNHNV and CDR2 YYDKDF (reference sequence). V lost 5 bases to trimming and J lost 7 bases, with 15 bases between them. CDR3 length: 14 residues. DNA of the CDR3: TGTGCCACCAGCTTACGGGACGGCCAGAACATTCAGTACTTC. This gives the protein CATSLRDGQNIQYF.

V usage is TRBV18 and J usage is TRBJ2-3; 8 bases match TRBD2. Germline V gives CDR1 KGHSH, CDR2 LQKENI. The ends lost 5 bases at V and 2 bases at J; junction bases unmatched: 18. The CDR3 covers 19 residues. The CDR3 is CASSTRDTGLVTSTDTQYF. The CDR3 nucleotides are TGTGCCAGCTCAACTCGGGACACGGGACTAGTAACCTCCACAGATACGCAGTATTTT.

V is TRBV9 and J is TRBJ1-1; D is unclear. Germline CDR1 reads SGDLS; CDR2 reads YYNGEE. V shed 4 bases and J shed 3 bases, with 16 bases lying between them. The length of the CDR3 is 15 residues. The CDR3 DNA is TGTGCCAGCAGCCCCCTCAGGTCCCGGGACACTGAAGCTTTCTTT. Translation: CASSPLRSRDTEAFF.

The rearrangement uses TRBV14 and TRBJ2-7; D is ambiguous. The V end lost 1 base, the J end lost 5 bases, and 6 bases lay between the germline ends. This CDR3 spans 12 amino acids. Germline CDR1 is SGHDN and CDR2 is FVKESK. CDR3 DNA: TGTGCCAGCAGCCAAGCTTACCACGAGCAGTACTTC. Residues: CASSQAYHEQYF.

This clone was counted a single time. The V call is TRBV7-2, the J call TRBJ1-6; D perhaps matches TRBD1 (5 bases). This CDR3 is 15 amino acids long. Germline lookup yields CDR1 SGHTA and CDR2 FQGNSA. The V gene lost 1 base and the J gene lost 10 bases, with 14 bases spanning the gap. CDR3 sequence (DNA): TGTGCCAGCAGCTTAGAGGCAGGGCGAGGGTCACCCCTCCACTTT. It codes for CASSLEAGRGSPLHF.